These 21 T cell receptor beta chains were sequenced from one sample in a study of early T cells in non-severe SARS-CoV-2 infection (dated by TCRdb to the early 2020s). The library was generated by 5' RACE. The instrument given in TCRdb is NextSeq 500. The public reads were run again by TCRdb, first through fastp at Q25 and then through MiXCR, and only productive beta chains were kept. Each record represents a unique CDR3 protein, reported with the most common genes and DNA among its rows. The sample table holds about 29,000 distinct CDR3 sequences, of which roughly 5% were seen once. The top ten constitute 10% to 13% of the sample. Input material: whole blood. The receptor source for this set is an adult who was a healthcare worker with PCR-confirmed SARS-CoV-2 infection or an uninfected control (not recorded which).

This clonotype appeared many times. This chain joins TRBV20-1 and TRBJ2-7; D is possibly TRBD2 (6 bases). Trimming left V 1 base short and J 0 bases short, with 10 bases between. There are 14 residues in the CDR3. Germline CDR1 is DFQATT and CDR2 is SNEGSKA (reference sequence). CDR3 in DNA: TGCAGTGCTAGAGTTAGCGGAAGCTCCTACGAGCAGTACTTC. Protein sequence: CSARVSGSSYEQYF.

This clonotype has at least ten counts. The V call is TRBV5-1, the J call TRBJ2-5; D unclear. Per germline, CDR1 SGHRS and CDR2 YFSETQ. CDR3 length: 16 amino acids. The V gene lost 0 bases and the J gene lost 2 bases, with 14 bases spanning the gap. The CDR3 here is CASSLAPGHKQETQYF. The CDR3, as DNA: TGCGCCAGCAGCTTGGCACCGGGCCATAAACAAGAGACCCAGTACTTC.

This clonotype has a count of ten or more. The gene calls are TRBV5-8 and TRBJ2-1; D tentatively reads TRBD1 or TRBD2 (5 bases each). The CDR3 loop spans 15 amino acids. Germline V gives CDR1 SGHTS, CDR2 YDEGEE. Trimming took off 0 bases at V and 8 bases at J, with 15 bases between the two ends. In nucleotides, the CDR3 is TGTGCCAGCAGCTTGGTGCACCGAGGGGACGATGAGCAGTTCTTC. Its translation: CASSLVHRGDDEQFF. The complete variable domain, with remaining parts taken from reference TRBV5-8 and TRBJ2-1, reads EAGVTQSPTHLIKTRGQQATLRCSPISGHTSVYWYQQALGLGLQFLLWYDEGEERNRGNFPPRFSGRQFPNYSSELNVNALELEDSALYLCASSLVHRGDDEQFFGPGTRLTVL.

The sample holds many counts of this clonotype. V is TRBV5-6 and J is TRBJ1-2; D not certain. CDR1 and CDR2 from the germline V gene are SGHDT and YYEEEE. Trimming removed 3 bases at V and 0 bases at J, with 6 bases between. This CDR3 comprises 13 residues. The CDR3 is CASSSETNYGYTF. The CDR3 DNA is TGTGCCAGCAGCTCCGAGACTAACTATGGCTACACCTTC.

The sample holds a few counts of this clonotype. This chain joins TRBV6-6 and TRBJ1-6; weak D call: TRBD1 (5 bases). Germline V gene lookup returns CDR1 MNHNY and CDR2 SVGAGI (reference sequence). V lost 2 bases, J lost 8 bases, and 10 bases lay in between. This CDR3 comprises 14 residues. The CDR3 DNA sequence: TGTGCCAGCAGTTACCCCAGGGTTGATTCACCCCTCCACTTT. Encoded protein: CASSYPRVDSPLHF.

This clonotype was seen many times. V is TRBV6-2 or TRBV6-3 and J is TRBJ1-4; possible D gene TRBD1, 5 bases. The CDR3 is 15 residues long. Germline lookup yields CDR1 MNHEY and CDR2 SVGEGT. Trimming took off 2 bases at V and 3 bases at J, with 10 bases between the two ends. As DNA, the CDR3 is TGTGCCAGCAGTTACGTCGGGGCGGCTAATGAAAAACTGTTTTTT. Its translation: CASSYVGAANEKLFF.

This clonotype occurred a few times. The chain recombines TRBV20-1 with TRBJ2-3, with D perhaps TRBD1 (6 bases). Trimming took off 6 bases at V and 6 bases at J, with 22 bases between the two ends. Germline-derived CDR1 and CDR2 are DFQATT and SNEGSKA (reference sequence). The CDR3 loop spans 15 amino acids. This chain's CDR3 is CSANLDSRSTDTQYF. As DNA, the CDR3 is TGCAGTGCCAATCTGGACAGTCGTTCGACGGATACGCAGTATTTT.

This clonotype showed up just a few times. V and J are TRBV13 and TRBJ2-5; the match to TRBD2 covers 15 bases. This CDR3 has 16 amino acids. V trimming: 5 bases; J trimming: 2 bases; junction bases outside the gene matches: 3. Germline V gene lookup returns CDR1 PRHDT and CDR2 FYEKMQ (reference sequence). The CDR3 bases are TGTGCCAGCAGCAACGGACTAGCGGGAGGGCAAGAGACCCAGTACTTC. Translating it yields CASSNGLAGGQETQYF. The whole variable domain, filled in from reference TRBV13 and TRBJ2-5, reads AAGVIQSPRHLIKEKRETATLKCYPIPRHDTVYWYQQGPGQDPQFLISFYEKMQSDKGSIPDRFSAQQFSDYHSELNMSSLELGDSALYFCASSNGLAGGQETQYFGPGTRLLVL.

This clonotype was counted only a few times. The CDR3 region has the DNA TGTGCCAGCAGTGAAGCTGACGGACGCACAGATACGCAGTATTTT. It translates to CASSEADGRTDTQYF. The V call is TRBV6-1, the J call TRBJ2-3; D is undetermined. Germline CDR1 reads MNHNS; CDR2 reads SASEGT. V lost 0 bases and J lost 1, with 8 bases in between. CDR3 length: 15 amino acids.

This clonotype appeared many times. The J gene is TRBJ1-5, the V gene TRBV24-1; 7 bases fit TRBD1. Germline CDR1 is KGHDR and CDR2 is SFDVKD. Trimming cost V 12 bases and J 0 bases; bases outside gene matches: 13. This CDR3 is built from 16 residues. CDR3 residues: CAPEGDRSYSNQPQHF. As DNA, the CDR3 is TGTGCCCCCGAGGGGGACAGATCTTATAGCAATCAGCCCCAGCATTTT.

This clonotype appeared many times. The chain is built from TRBV25-1 and TRBJ2-7; 8 bases align to TRBD2. CDR1 is MGHDK and CDR2 is SYGVNS in the germline V gene. The J segment lost 6 bases and the V segment lost 9 bases, leaving 10 bases of the junction unmatched. The CDR3 length is 13 residues. The chain's CDR3 is CASTAGEVSEQYF. CDR3 bases: TGTGCCAGTACAGCGGGGGAGGTTAGCGAGCAGTACTTC.

This clonotype has at least ten counts. The genes are TRBV6-6 and TRBJ2-2; 8 nucleotides line up with TRBD1. CDR1 is MNHNY, CDR2 SVGAGI, per germline (reference sequence). The CDR3 contains 13 residues. Losses at the gene ends were 9 bases for V and 2 bases for J; bases not matched to a gene: 2. DNA of the CDR3: TGTGCCAGTGGACAGGGTAACACCGGGGAGCTGTTTTTT. Amino acid sequence: CASGQGNTGELFF.

V is TRBV10-3 and J is TRBJ2-3; D may be TRBD1 (5 bases). V was cut by 8 bases and J by 3 bases, with 18 bases left in between. Per the germline V gene, CDR1 is ENHRY and CDR2 is SYGVKD. The CDR3 consists of 15 residues. CDR3 region: CAISPQGVWTDTQYF. Here the CDR3 DNA reads TGTGCCATCTCCCCCCAAGGGGTGTGGACAGATACGCAGTATTTT.

The rearrangement links TRBV5-4 to TRBJ2-3; TRBD2 agrees at 10 bases. Germline V gene lookup returns CDR1 SGHNT and CDR2 YYREEE (reference sequence). V was pared by 2 bases and J by 3 bases, with 15 bases of the junction left unmatched. This CDR3 comprises 19 residues. The DNA of the CDR3 is TGTGCCAGCAGCTTCTTGGGCAGTCGGACTAGCGGAGATACAGATACGCAGTATTTT. Amino acid sequence: CASSFLGSRTSGDTDTQYF.

The V gene is TRBV7-2, the J gene TRBJ1-1; no definite D call. This CDR3 is built from 15 residues. The V end was cut by 1 base, the J end by 1 base, with 10 bases between. Germline V gene lookup returns CDR1 SGHTA and CDR2 FQGNSA. CDR3 in amino acids: CASSLELDPNTEAFF. The CDR3 bases are TGTGCCAGCAGCTTAGAGCTGGACCCGAACACTGAAGCTTTCTTT.

This sequence joins TRBV14 and TRBJ2-5; D not resolved. In germline, CDR1 is SGHDN, CDR2 FVKESK. The CDR3 totals 15 residues. Deletions cut 5 bases from V and 0 bases from J, with 13 bases between. Written as DNA, the CDR3 is TGTGCCAGCAGCGACGGCCAAATGTACCAAGAGACCCAGTACTTC. Its protein is CASSDGQMYQETQYF.

This clonotype was seen many times. This sequence joins TRBV12-3 or TRBV12-4 and TRBJ1-4, with a possible D match to TRBD1 (6 bases). The CDR3 has 12 amino acids. Trimming removed 6 bases from V and 8 bases from J, with 10 bases in between. The CDR3 coding sequence is TGTGCCAGCAGAGCAGGGGCCGAAAAACTGTTTTTT. As protein: CASRAGAEKLFF.

This clonotype was counted ten times or more. V and J are TRBV6-6 and TRBJ2-2; TRBD1 agrees at 9 bases. CDR3 length: 14 amino acids. With 5 bases clipped from V and 8 bases from J, the junction kept 6 bases outside the gene matches. Germline CDR1 MNHNY, CDR2 SVGAGI (reference sequence). Here the CDR3 DNA reads TGTGCCAGCAGTCAACAGGGGGCAACGGGGGAGCTGTTTTTT. This sequence encodes CASSQQGATGELFF.

Regarding this clonotype: A read error may produce the germline difference seen at one junction end. This chain uses TRBV6-4 with TRBJ2-3; tentatively, D is TRBD1 (6 bases). The length of the CDR3 is 14 residues. Looked up from germline, CDR1 is MRHNA and CDR2 is SNTAGT. CDR3 DNA sequence: TGTGCCAGCAGTGAACAGGGCGGCACAGATTCGCAGTATTTT. This codes for CASSEQGGTDSQYF.

A few counts support this clonotype. J is TRBJ2-3 and V is TRBV6-2 or TRBV6-3; 8 bases map to TRBD2. Germline values: CDR1 MNHEY, CDR2 SVGEGT. This CDR3 contains 17 residues. The V segment lost 4 bases and the J segment 2 bases; nucleotides outside the gene matches: 11. DNA of the CDR3: TGTGCCAGCAGTTCAACGAAGGCACTAGCGGACACAGATACGCAGTATTTT. It codes for CASSSTKALADTDTQYF.

This clonotype has a count of ten or more. This chain connects TRBV18 to TRBJ1-1; D might be TRBD1 (5 bases). The CDR3 is 17 residues long. Trimming took 4 bases from V and 2 from J, leaving 20 bases between them. CDR1 and CDR2 from the germline V gene are KGHSH and LQKENI. CDR3 sequence reads: CASSRAGPQKVNTEAFF. CDR3 nucleotide sequence: TGTGCCAGCTCACGGGCGGGGCCGCAGAAAGTTAACACTGAAGCTTTCTTT. Supplemented by reference TRBV18 and TRBJ1-1, the full variable domain reads NAGVMQNPRHLVRRRGQEARLRCSPMKGHSHVYWYRQLPEEGLKFMVYLQKENIIDESGMPKERFSAEFPKEGPSILRIQQVVRGDSAAYFCASSRAGPQKVNTEAFFGQGTRLTVV.